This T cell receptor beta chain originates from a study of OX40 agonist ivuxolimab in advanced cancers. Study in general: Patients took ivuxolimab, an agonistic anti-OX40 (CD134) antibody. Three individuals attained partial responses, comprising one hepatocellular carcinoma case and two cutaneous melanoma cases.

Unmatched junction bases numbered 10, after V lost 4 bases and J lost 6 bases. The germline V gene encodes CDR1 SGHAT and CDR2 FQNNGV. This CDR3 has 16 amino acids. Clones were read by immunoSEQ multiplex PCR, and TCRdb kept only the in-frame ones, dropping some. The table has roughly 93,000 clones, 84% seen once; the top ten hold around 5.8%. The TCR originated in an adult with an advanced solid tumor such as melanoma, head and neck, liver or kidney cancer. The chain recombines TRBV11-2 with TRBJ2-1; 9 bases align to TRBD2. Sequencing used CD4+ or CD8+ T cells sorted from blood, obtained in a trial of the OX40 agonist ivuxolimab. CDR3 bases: TGTGCCAGCAGCTCGGTAGCGGGAGTCTTTCCCAATGAGCAGTTCTTC. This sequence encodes CASSSVAGVFPNEQFF.